The present entry profiles one TCR beta chain with its context. The CDR3 spans 18 residues. Original methodology: For nucleated cells, counts were estimated from reference gene primer amplification. Generated by immunoSEQ multiplex PCR, the TCRdb table keeps only in-frame clones and is missing some. V and J calls and clone size come straight from that table; D and trimming were deduced from the DNA. The sample yields 110,000 or so clones, roughly 70% seen once. These data are taken from a study of blood T cell repertoires in COVID-19. Whole-study context: The study drew acute and convalescent COVID-19 samples from the United States, Italy and Spain. The cDNA or gDNA used as material had been derived from T cells, B-cell-depleted T cells, or PBMCs.

V usage is TRBV12-1 and J usage is TRBJ1-2; TRBD1 is the table's D call, not checked against the DNA. TRBV12-1 is given as a pseudogene. The specimen sequenced was peripheral blood. The sequence derives from a woman aged 35 to 49 with acute or convalescent COVID-19. CDR3 sequence: CASSSLTFGTGGGYGYTF. CDR3 bases: TGTGCCAGCAGCTCCCTAACATTCGGCACAGGGGGCGGCTATGGCTACACCTTC.